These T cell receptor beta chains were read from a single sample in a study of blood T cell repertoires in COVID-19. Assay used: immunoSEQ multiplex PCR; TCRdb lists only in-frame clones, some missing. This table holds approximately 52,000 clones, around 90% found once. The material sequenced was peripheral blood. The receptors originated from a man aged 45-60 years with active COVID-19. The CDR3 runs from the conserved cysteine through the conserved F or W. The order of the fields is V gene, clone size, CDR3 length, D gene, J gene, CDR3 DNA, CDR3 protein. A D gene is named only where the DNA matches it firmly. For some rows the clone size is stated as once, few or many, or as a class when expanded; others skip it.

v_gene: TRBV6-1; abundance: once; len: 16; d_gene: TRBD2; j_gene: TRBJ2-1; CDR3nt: TGTGCCAGCAGTGAGGCTACCGGGACTAGCCCTGGGGAGCAGTTCTTC; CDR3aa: CASSEATGTSPGEQFF
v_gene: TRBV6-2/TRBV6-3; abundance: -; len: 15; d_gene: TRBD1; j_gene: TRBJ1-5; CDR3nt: TGTGCCAGCAGTTCCGGGACAGGGGTGGTTCAGCCCCAGCATTTT; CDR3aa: CASSSGTGVVQPQHF
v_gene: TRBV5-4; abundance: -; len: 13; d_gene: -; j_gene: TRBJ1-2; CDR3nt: TGTGCCAGCAGCTTGGACACCAACTATGGCTACACCTTC; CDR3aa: CASSLDTNYGYTF
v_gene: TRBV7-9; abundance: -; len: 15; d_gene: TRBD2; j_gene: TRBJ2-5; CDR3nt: TGTGCCAGCAGCGCCGGGGGACTACACCAAGAGACCCAGTACTTC; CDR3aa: CASSAGGLHQETQYF
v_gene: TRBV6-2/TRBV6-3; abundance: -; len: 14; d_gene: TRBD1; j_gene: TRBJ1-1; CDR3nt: TGTGCCAGCAGCGAGGACAGGCTTGCTTCTGAAGCTTTCTTT; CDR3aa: CASSEDRLASEAFF
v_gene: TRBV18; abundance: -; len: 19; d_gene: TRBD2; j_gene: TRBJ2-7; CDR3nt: TGTGCCAGCTCACCTTCCCGGGTCCCACTAGCGGGGGGGCAGCGCGAGCAGTACTTC; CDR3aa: CASSPSRVPLAGGQREQYF
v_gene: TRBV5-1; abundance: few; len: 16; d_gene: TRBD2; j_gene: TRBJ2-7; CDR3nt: TGCGCCAGCAGCCCCTCAAGCGGGGGGTTCTCCTACGAGCAGTACTTC; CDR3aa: CASSPSSGGFSYEQYF
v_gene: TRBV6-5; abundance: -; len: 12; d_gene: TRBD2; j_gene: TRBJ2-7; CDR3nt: TGTGCCAGCGTCAGGGAGGGCCTCGAGCAGTACTTC; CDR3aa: CASVREGLEQYF
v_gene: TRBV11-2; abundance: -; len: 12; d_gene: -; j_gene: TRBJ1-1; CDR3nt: TGTGCCAGCAGCTTAGTCGCGTCTGAAGCTTTCTTT; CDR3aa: CASSLVASEAFF
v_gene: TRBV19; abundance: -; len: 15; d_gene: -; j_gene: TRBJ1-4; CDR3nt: TGTGCCAGTAGTCCGACGACAGTATATTATGAAAAACTGTTTTTT; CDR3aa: CASSPTTVYYEKLFF
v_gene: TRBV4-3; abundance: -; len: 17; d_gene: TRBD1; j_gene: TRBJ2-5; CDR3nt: TGCGCCAGCAGCCAATATGGATCCGGGACAGGGGTAGAGACCCAGTACTTC; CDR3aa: CASSQYGSGTGVETQYF
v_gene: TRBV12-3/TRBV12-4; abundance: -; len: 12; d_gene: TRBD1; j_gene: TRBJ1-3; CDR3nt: TGTGCCAGCAGCTTGACAGGGGACACCATATATTTT; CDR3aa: CASSLTGDTIYF
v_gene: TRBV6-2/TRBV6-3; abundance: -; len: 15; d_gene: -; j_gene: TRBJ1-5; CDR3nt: TGTGCCAGCAGTCGTTCCCCGGGACAATATCAGCCCCAGCATTTT; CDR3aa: CASSRSPGQYQPQHF
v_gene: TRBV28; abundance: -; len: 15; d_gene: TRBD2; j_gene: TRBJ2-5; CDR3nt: TGTGCCAGCAGGGGTAGCGGGAGTTCTCAAGAGACCCAGTACTTC; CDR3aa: CASRGSGSSQETQYF
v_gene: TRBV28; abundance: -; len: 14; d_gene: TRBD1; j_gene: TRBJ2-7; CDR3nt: TGTGCCAGCAGATGGGGACAGGGGTTTTTGGAGCAGTACTTC; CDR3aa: CASRWGQGFLEQYF
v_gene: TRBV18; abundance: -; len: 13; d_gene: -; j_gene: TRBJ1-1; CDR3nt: TGTGCCAGCTCACCCCCGGGGAGAACTGAAGCTTTCTTT; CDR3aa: CASSPPGRTEAFF
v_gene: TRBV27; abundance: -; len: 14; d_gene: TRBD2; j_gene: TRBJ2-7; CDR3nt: TGTGCCAGCATCTTGGGGGGGTTCTCCTACGAGCAGTACTTC; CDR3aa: CASILGGFSYEQYF
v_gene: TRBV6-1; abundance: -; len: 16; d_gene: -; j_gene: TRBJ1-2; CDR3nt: TGTGCCAGCAGTGAAGTCGGCGGATTGGCCCGGGGTGGCTACACCTTC; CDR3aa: CASSEVGGLARGGYTF
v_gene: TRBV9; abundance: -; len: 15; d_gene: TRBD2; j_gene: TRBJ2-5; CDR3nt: TGTGCCAGCAGCCCAGCGGGAGGGGGGTTCCAGACCCAGTACTTC; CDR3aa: CASSPAGGGFQTQYF
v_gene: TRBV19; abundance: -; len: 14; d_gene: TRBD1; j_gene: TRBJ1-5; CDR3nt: TGTGCCAGTAGTCGACAGGGGGATCGTGTACCCCAGCATTTT; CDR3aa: CASSRQGDRVPQHF
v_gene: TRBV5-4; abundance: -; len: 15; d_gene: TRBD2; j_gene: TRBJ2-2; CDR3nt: TGTGCCAGCAGCTTTCTAGCGGGGGGAGGCGGGGAGCTGTTTTTT; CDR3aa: CASSFLAGGGGELFF
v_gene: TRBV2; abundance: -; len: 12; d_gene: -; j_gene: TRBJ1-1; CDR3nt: TGTGCCAGCACTCGTAGGAACACTGAAGCTTTCTTT; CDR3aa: CASTRRNTEAFF
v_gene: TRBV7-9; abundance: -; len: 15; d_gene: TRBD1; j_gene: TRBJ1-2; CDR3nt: TGTGCCAGCAGCTTTACAACAGGGGGCGCCCATGGCTACACCTTC; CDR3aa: CASSFTTGGAHGYTF
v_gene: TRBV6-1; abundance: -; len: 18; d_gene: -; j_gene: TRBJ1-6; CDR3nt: TGTGCCAGCAGTGACCCAAGGAGAGCGTTTGACGGGGATTCACCCCTCCACTTT; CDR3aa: CASSDPRRAFDGDSPLHF
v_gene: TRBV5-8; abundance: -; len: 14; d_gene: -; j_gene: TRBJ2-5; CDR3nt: TGTGCCAGCAGCTTTACGGGACTTCAAGAGACCCAGTACTTC; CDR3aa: CASSFTGLQETQYF
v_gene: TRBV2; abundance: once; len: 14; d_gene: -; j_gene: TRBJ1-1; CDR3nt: TGTGCCAGCAGGCCCCGGGAGACGAACACTGAAGCTTTCTTT; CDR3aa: CASRPRETNTEAFF
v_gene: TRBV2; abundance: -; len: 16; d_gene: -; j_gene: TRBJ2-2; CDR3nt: TGTGCCAGCAGCTGGGCGAACCCCACGAACACCGGGGAGCTGTTTTTT; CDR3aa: CASSWANPTNTGELFF
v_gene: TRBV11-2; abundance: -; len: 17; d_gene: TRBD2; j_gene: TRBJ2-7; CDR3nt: TGTGCCAGCAGCTTAAGAGGACTAGCGGGGGACACCTACGAGCAGTACTTC; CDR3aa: CASSLRGLAGDTYEQYF
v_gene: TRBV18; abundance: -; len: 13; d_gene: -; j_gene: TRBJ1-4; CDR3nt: TGTGCCAGCTCACCAGACAGGAATGAAAAACTGTTTTTT; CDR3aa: CASSPDRNEKLFF
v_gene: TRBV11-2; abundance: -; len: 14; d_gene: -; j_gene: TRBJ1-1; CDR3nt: TGTGCCAGCAGCTTAGCTAACAGGAACACTGAAGCTTTCTTT; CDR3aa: CASSLANRNTEAFF
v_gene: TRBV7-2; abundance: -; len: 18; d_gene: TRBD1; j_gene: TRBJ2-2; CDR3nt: TGTGCCAGCAGCACACAGACAGGGGGCAAAGAGGGAACCGGGGAGCTGTTTTTT; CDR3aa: CASSTQTGGKEGTGELFF
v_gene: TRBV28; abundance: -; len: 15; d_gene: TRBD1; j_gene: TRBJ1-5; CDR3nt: TGTGCCAGCAGGTCCGGACAGGCTAGCAATCAGCCCCAGCATTTT; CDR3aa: CASRSGQASNQPQHF
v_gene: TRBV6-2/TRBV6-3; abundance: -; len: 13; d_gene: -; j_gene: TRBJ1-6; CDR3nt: TGTGCCAGCAGTATTCGGGAAAATTCACCCCTCCACTTT; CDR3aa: CASSIRENSPLHF
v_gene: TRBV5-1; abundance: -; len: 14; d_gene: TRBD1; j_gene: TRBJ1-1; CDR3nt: TGCGCCAGCAGCCCCTCCGGGACAGGGGGACCTCCCACCTTT; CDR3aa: CASSPSGTGGPPTF
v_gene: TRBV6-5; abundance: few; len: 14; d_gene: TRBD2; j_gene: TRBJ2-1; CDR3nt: TGTGCCAGCACACTAGCGGGAGCTGGGAATGAGCAGTTCTTC; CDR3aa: CASTLAGAGNEQFF
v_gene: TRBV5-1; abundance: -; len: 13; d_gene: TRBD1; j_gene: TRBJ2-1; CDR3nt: TGCGCCAGCAGCCGAACCTGGACAGGGGAAGAGTTCTTC; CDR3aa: CASSRTWTGEEFF
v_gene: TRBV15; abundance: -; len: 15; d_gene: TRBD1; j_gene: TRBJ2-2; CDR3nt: TGTGCCACCAGCAAAGGGACAGCGAACACCGGGGAGCTGTTTTTT; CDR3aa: CATSKGTANTGELFF
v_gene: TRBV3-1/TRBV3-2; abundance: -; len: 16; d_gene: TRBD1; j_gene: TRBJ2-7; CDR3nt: TGTGCCAGCAGCCAAGATCTTAGGGGACAGTCCTACGAGCAGTACTTC; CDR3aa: CASSQDLRGQSYEQYF
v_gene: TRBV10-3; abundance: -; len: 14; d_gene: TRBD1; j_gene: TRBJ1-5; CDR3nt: TGTGCCAGCGGACAGGGGGTCGGGGATCAGCCCCAGCATTTT; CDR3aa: CASGQGVGDQPQHF
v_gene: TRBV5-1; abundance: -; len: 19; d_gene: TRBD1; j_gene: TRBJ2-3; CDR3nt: TGCGCCAGCAGCTTGGGCCGGGACAGGGGAACCGCTAGCACAGATACGCAGTATTTT; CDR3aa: CASSLGRDRGTASTDTQYF
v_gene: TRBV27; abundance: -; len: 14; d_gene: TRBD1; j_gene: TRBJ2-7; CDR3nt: TGTGCCAGCAGGAGCCCGGACAGGGACTACGAGCAGTACTTC; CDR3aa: CASRSPDRDYEQYF
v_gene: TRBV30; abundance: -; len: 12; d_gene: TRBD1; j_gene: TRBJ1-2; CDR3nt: TGTGCCTGGCGAACAGGGGGCTATGGCTACACCTTC; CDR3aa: CAWRTGGYGYTF
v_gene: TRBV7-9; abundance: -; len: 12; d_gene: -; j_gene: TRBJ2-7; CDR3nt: TGTGCCAGCAGCCTCACAGACGGCGAGCAGTACTTC; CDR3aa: CASSLTDGEQYF
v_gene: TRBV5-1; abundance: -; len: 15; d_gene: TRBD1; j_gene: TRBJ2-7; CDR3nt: TGCGCCAGCAGCTCACCGGACAGGGGGTTCGACGAGCAGTACTTC; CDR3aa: CASSSPDRGFDEQYF
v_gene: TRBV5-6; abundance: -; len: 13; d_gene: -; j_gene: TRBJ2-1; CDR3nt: TGTGCCAGCAGCTTAACGAGCCGGGGTGAGCAGTTCTTC; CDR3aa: CASSLTSRGEQFF
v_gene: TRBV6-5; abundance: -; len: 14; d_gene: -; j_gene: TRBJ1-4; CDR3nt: TGTGCCAGCAGTTACCGGCAGGGGAATGAAAAACTGTTTTTT; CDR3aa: CASSYRQGNEKLFF
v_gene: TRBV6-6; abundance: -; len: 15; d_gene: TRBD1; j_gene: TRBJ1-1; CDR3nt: TGTGCCAGCAGTATCCCCGGGACAGGGGGCCCTGAAGCTTTCTTT; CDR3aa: CASSIPGTGGPEAFF
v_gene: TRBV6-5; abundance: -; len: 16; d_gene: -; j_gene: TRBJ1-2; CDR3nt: TGTGCCAGCAGTTACTCGATAAGAGGAGGTAATAATGGCTACACCTTC; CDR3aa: CASSYSIRGGNNGYTF
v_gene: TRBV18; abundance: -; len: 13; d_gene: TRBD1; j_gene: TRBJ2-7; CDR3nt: TGTGCCAGCTCACCGACAGGGATTCCCGAGCAGTACTTC; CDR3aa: CASSPTGIPEQYF
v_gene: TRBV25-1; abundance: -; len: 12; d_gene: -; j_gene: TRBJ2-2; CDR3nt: TGTGCCAGCAGGGGACACGGCGGGGAGCTGTTTTTT; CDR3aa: CASRGHGGELFF
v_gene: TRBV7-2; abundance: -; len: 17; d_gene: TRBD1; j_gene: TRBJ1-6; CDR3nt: TGTGCCAGCAGCCGGGACAGCCCGTTTTTCTATAATTCACCCCTCCACTTT; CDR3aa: CASSRDSPFFYNSPLHF
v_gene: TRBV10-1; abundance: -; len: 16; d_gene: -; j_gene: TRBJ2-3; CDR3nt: TGCGCCAGCAGCGAAGCGGCTAGCGCTAGCACAGATACGCAGTATTTT; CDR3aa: CASSEAASASTDTQYF
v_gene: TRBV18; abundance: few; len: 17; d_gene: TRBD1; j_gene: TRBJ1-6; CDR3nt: TGTGCCAGCTCACCTGGGAGGACAGGATTCTATAATTCACCCCTCCACTTT; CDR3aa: CASSPGRTGFYNSPLHF
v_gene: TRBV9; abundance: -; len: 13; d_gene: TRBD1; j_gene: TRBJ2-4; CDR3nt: TGTGCCTCCGCAGGGGGACCCAAAAACATTCAGTACTTC; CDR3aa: CASAGGPKNIQYF
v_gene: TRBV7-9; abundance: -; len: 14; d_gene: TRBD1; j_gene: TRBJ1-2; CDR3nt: TGTGCCAGCAGCGTTCTACAGGGGTACTATGGCTACACCTTC; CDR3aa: CASSVLQGYYGYTF
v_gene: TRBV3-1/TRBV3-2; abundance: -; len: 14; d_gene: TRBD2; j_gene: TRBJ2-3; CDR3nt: TGTGCCAGCAGCCACTGGCGGGAGAAAGATACGCAGTATTTT; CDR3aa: CASSHWREKDTQYF